Below, 8 T cell receptor beta chains from the same sample are listed, as sequenced in a study of T cells in Graves' hyperthyroidism and ophthalmopathy. Using RNA transcripts as the source, TCR beta CDR3 regions were amplified. An initial round of RT-PCR targeting the TCR CDR3 relied on the HTBI primer set. TCRdb reanalysed the multiplex PCR reads using MiXCR and keeps one entry per CDR3 protein. The sample contains approximately 720,000 distinct CDR3 sequences, under 20% of which appear only once. Source material: blood. These receptors were obtained from a woman aged 45-65 years with Graves' hyperthyroidism that later progressed to Graves' ophthalmopathy.

This clonotype was seen ten or more times. This chain uses TRBV7-8 with TRBJ1-2, with D possibly matching TRBD1 (6 bases). The CDR3 is 16 residues long. Germline V gene lookup returns CDR1 SGHVS and CDR2 FQNEAQ. The V end lost 4 bases, the J end lost 3 bases, and 18 bases lay between the germline ends. This CDR3 is CASSSIIDQGHYGYTF. The CDR3 DNA follows: TGTGCCAGCAGCTCCATCATTGACCAGGGGCACTATGGCTACACCTTC.

This clonotype was picked up one time. The chain employs TRBV6-2 or TRBV6-3 and TRBJ2-3, with D possibly TRBD1 on 5 matching bases. The CDR3 is made up of 13 amino acids. V was cut by 5 bases and J by 6 bases, with 12 bases left in between. In germline, CDR1 is MNHEY, CDR2 SVGEGT. The CDR3 protein is CASSRQGVDTQYF. The CDR3 DNA follows: TGTGCCAGCAGTCGCCAGGGTGTGGATACGCAGTATTTT.

This clonotype was counted a few times. CDR3 protein: CSVGSFHNEQFF. CDR3 coding DNA: TGCAGCGTTGGTTCATTCCACAATGAGCAGTTCTTC. This rearrangement joins TRBV29-1 to TRBJ2-1; the D is unclear. The CDR3 extends over 12 amino acids. Germline-derived CDR1 and CDR2 are SQVTM and ANQGSEA. The V gene lost 4 bases and the J gene lost 5 bases, with 9 bases spanning the gap.

This clonotype was seen repeatedly, ten times or more. The V gene is TRBV20-1, the J gene TRBJ2-3; 8 bases are shared with TRBD2. This CDR3 is built from 14 residues. V lost 3 bases, J lost 4 bases, and 6 bases stayed unmatched. Germline lookup yields CDR1 DFQATT and CDR2 SNEGSKA (reference sequence). CDR3: CSASSGGVADTQYF. The CDR3 nucleotides are TGCAGTGCTAGCAGCGGGGGAGTCGCAGATACGCAGTATTTT.

The sample holds a few counts of this clonotype. The CDR3 region has the DNA TGTGCCAGCAGCGTAGGGGGCAGGGTCAACACCGGGGAGCTGTTTTTT. Its protein product is CASSVGGRVNTGELFF. The V gene is TRBV9, the J gene TRBJ2-2; D might be TRBD1 (5 bases). Germline V CDR1 and CDR2: SGDLS, YYNGEE. The CDR3 length is 16 residues. Deletions cut 0 bases from V and 2 bases from J, with 11 bases between.

This clonotype was seen more than once but under ten times. J is TRBJ1-6 and V is TRBV9, with D possibly being TRBD1 (5 bases). This CDR3 comprises 16 residues. The V gene lost 0 bases and the J gene lost 9 bases, with 16 bases spanning the gap. CDR1 and CDR2 (germline): SGDLS, YYNGEE. CDR3 DNA sequence: TGTGCCAGCAGCGTAGAAGAAGCAGGGCCCGGTTCACCCCTCCACTTT. Translation gives CASSVEEAGPGSPLHF.

The chain combines TRBV20-1 with TRBJ2-1; 11 bases match TRBD2. The J segment lost 4 bases and the V segment lost 5 bases, leaving 4 bases of the junction unmatched. The germline V gene encodes CDR1 DFQATT and CDR2 SNEGSKA (reference sequence). The CDR3 has 14 amino acids. The CDR3 loop is CSAFLAGGYNEQFF. As DNA, the CDR3 is TGCAGTGCTTTCCTAGCGGGGGGATACAATGAGCAGTTCTTC.

This clonotype was detected ten times or more. The rearrangement joins TRBV2 to TRBJ2-2; D assignment may be TRBD1 or TRBD2 (5 bases each). V shed 7 bases and J shed 4 bases, with 13 bases lying between them. The CDR3 has 14 residues. The germline V gene has CDR1 SNHLY and CDR2 FYNNEI. CDR3 nucleotide sequence: TGTGCCAGCACGGGGCTAGTTGGCACCGGGGAGCTGTTTTTT. Protein: CASTGLVGTGELFF.